This T cell receptor beta chain appears in the sequencing data of a study of T cells in Graves' hyperthyroidism and ophthalmopathy. This clonotype turned up a few times. From germline, CDR1 is SNHLY and CDR2 FYNNEI. The CDR3 is made up of 14 amino acids. Trimming pared 7 bases from V and 2 bases from J, leaving 12 bases between. RNA transcripts served as the template for amplifying TCR beta CDR3 regions. An initial round of RT-PCR targeting the TCR CDR3 relied on the HTBI primer set. MiXCR was run by TCRdb on the multiplex PCR reads, yielding one entry per CDR3 protein. The sample shows a few hundred thousand distinct CDR3 sequences, 25% of them seen only once.

The sequence was obtained from a man over 45 with Graves' hyperthyroidism. V and J are TRBV2 and TRBJ2-1; D call uncertain. Sequencing used blood. The CDR3 sequence: CASKFPGPYNEQFF. CDR3 in DNA: TGTGCCAGCAAATTCCCTGGACCCTACAATGAGCAGTTCTTC.